This T cell receptor (beta chain) stems from a study of cytomegalovirus exposure and HLA in healthy donors. As for the study in general: Earlier sequencing of some 190 million T cells yielded fewer than 140 million unique TCR beta sequences.

Findings of the study overall: Cytomegalovirus status, reportedly, was diagnosed with high specificity and sensitivity by the classifier. Many donors carried some public TCRs, although rarity characterized most TCR sequences.

The germline gives CDR1 LGHNA, CDR2 YNFKEQ. The CDR3 sequence is 17 residues long. V dropped 1 base and J dropped 0; count of bases not matched to a gene: 9. Concerning this clone: Its target is not known.

With 60 Vbeta and 13 Jbeta primers, the PCR was carried out. Some clones are missing from TCRdb's copy, which holds only in-frame ones; the method was immunoSEQ multiplex PCR. The sample table sets out 150,000 to 200,000 clones. Sequenced: PBMCs. V and J are TRBV4-2 and TRBJ2-7; 7 bases match TRBD2. The clonotype was recovered from a woman aged 18-30 years in good health and CMV-seropositive. DNA of the CDR3: TGTGCCAGCAGCCAAGCGGTCGGGAGGCCCAACTCCTACGAGCAGTACTTC. Translating gives CASSQAVGRPNSYEQYF.